Listed below are T cell receptor beta chains from one sample, sequenced in a study of blood T cell repertoires in COVID-19. Data came from immunoSEQ multiplex PCR; TCRdb stores just in-frame clones and leaves some out. This sample has about 340,000 clones, with almost 90% found just once. Sequenced: peripheral blood. The receptors come from a woman between 70 and 85 years old with COVID-19, enrolled during active disease. Both conserved end residues are part of each CDR3. D genes are given only for firm matches. Rows may omit the clone size; those that give it use once, few, many or a size class.

>TRBJ2-3|NA|TRBV5-8|NA
CASSLGKLYNTDTQYF
TGTGCCAGCAGCTTGGGGAAACTATACAACACAGATACGCAGTATTTT
>TRBJ1-1|NA|TRBV5-1|NA
CASSLQGFTEAFF
TGCGCCAGCAGCTTGCAGGGTTTCACTGAAGCTTTCTTT
>TRBJ2-4|NA|TRBV6-5|NA
CASKPWGNIQYF
TGTGCCAGCAAACCCTGGGGCAACATTCAGTACTTC
>TRBJ2-3|TRBD2|TRBV19|NA
CASSPQRGGPSDTQYF
TGTGCCAGTAGCCCCCAGCGGGGGGGACCTTCGGATACGCAGTATTTT
>TRBJ1-2|NA|TRBV5-1|NA
CASSLAREGYTF
TGCGCCAGCAGCTTGGCCAGGGAAGGCTACACCTTC
>TRBJ2-1|TRBD2|TRBV5-1|NA
CASSEGLVANEQFF
TGCGCCAGCAGCGAGGGACTAGTTGCCAATGAGCAGTTCTTC
>TRBJ2-2|NA|TRBV12-5|NA
CASGLINRTANTGELFF
TGTGCTAGTGGTTTGATAAACAGGACCGCGAACACCGGGGAGCTGTTTTTT
>TRBJ2-5|TRBD2|TRBV5-4|NA
CASSLGLAGQETQYF
TGTGCCAGCAGCTTAGGACTAGCGGGGCAAGAGACCCAGTACTTC
>TRBJ1-1|TRBD1|TRBV15|NA
CATSRDRGDTEAFF
TGTGCCACCAGCAGAGACAGGGGGGACACTGAAGCTTTCTTT
>TRBJ2-3|TRBD1|TRBV7-2|NA
CASSSGQGRTDTQYF
TGTGCCAGCAGCTCGGGACAGGGGCGGACAGATACGCAGTATTTT
>TRBJ2-2|TRBD1|TRBV10-3|NA
CAISGRTGPNTGELFF
TGTGCCATCAGTGGTCGGACAGGGCCGAACACCGGGGAGCTGTTTTTT
>TRBJ1-5|TRBD1|TRBV18|NA
CASSPGQGDQPQHF
TGTGCCAGCTCGCCGGGACAGGGAGATCAGCCCCAGCATTTT
>TRBJ1-1|NA|TRBV6-1|few
CASSEETGRGNTEAFF
TGTGCCAGCAGTGAAGAGACAGGACGGGGGAACACTGAAGCTTTCTTT
>TRBJ1-5|TRBD1|TRBV7-9|NA
CASSPHGTGNQPQHF
TGTGCCAGCAGCCCCCACGGGACAGGGAATCAGCCCCAGCATTTT
>TRBJ1-2|NA|TRBV18|NA
CASSLDSDYGYTF
TGTGCCAGCTCACTGGACAGCGACTATGGCTACACCTTC
>TRBJ2-7|NA|TRBV5-6|NA
CASSLAQAYEQYF
TGTGCCAGCAGCTTGGCCCAGGCCTACGAGCAGTACTTC
>TRBJ2-2|TRBD1|TRBV27|NA
CASSLEGAGTGELFF
TGTGCCAGCAGTTTAGAGGGGGCTGGCACCGGGGAGCTGTTTTTT
>TRBJ2-7|NA|TRBV23-1|NA
CASSQGRTFSYEQYF
TGCGCCAGCAGTCAAGGCAGGACTTTTTCCTACGAGCAGTACTTC
>TRBJ1-3|TRBD1|TRBV11-3|NA
CASRGFRGRGPSGNTIYF
TGTGCCAGCAGGGGCTTCAGGGGGCGAGGTCCCTCTGGAAACACCATATATTTT
>TRBJ2-3|TRBD2|TRBV7-6|once
CASSLFGGAGTDTQYF
TGTGCCAGCAGCCTATTCGGGGGGGCCGGGACAGATACGCAGTATTTT
>TRBJ1-6|NA|TRBV2|NA
CASSEGVNSPLHF
TGTGCCAGCAGTGAGGGCGTTAATTCACCCCTCCACTTT
>TRBJ1-1|TRBD1|TRBV18|NA
CASSTRQGMNTEAFF
TGTGCCAGCTCAACCCGACAGGGTATGAACACTGAAGCTTTCTTT
>TRBJ1-6|TRBD1|TRBV6-5|NA
CASSWTGVGNSPLHF
TGTGCCAGCAGTTGGACAGGTGTCGGTAATTCACCCCTCCACTTT
>TRBJ1-1|NA|TRBV10-3|NA
CASRDSQGTEAFF
TGTGCCAGCAGAGACAGTCAGGGCACTGAAGCTTTCTTT
>TRBJ2-7|NA|TRBV29-1|NA
CSVESGPYF
TGCAGCGTTGAGTCAGGGCCGTACTTC
>TRBJ1-5|NA|TRBV7-9|few
CASSHSFQPQHF
TGTGCCAGCAGCCACTCGTTTCAGCCCCAGCATTTT
>TRBJ2-5|TRBD1|TRBV24-1|NA
CATSDSGQGARETQYF
TGTGCCACCAGTGATTCGGGACAGGGGGCGAGGGAGACCCAGTACTTC
>TRBJ1-2|NA|TRBV20-1|few
CSAELNYGYTF
TGCAGTGCCGAACTTAACTATGGCTACACCTTC
>TRBJ2-7|NA|TRBV3-1/TRBV3-2|NA
CASSQISGHEQYF
TGTGCCAGCAGCCAAATTAGCGGACACGAGCAGTACTTC
>TRBJ2-3|NA|TRBV6-1|NA
CASSDASLSTDTQYF
TGTGCCAGCAGTGATGCTAGCTTGAGCACAGATACGCAGTATTTT